Each of the 26 T cell receptor beta chains below was sequenced from the same sample in a study of blood T cells in healthy people across ages. It was with a sample-barcoded 5' primer and a J-beta primer mix that a second PCR of roughly 7 to 12 cycles was run. Each CDR3 protein gets one entry after TCRdb re-called the 5' RACE reads with MiXCR. The repertoire holds 700,000 or so distinct CDR3 sequences, with around a fifth as singletons. Sequenced: blood. These receptors were taken from an older man in good health.

V usage is TRBV2 and J usage is TRBJ1-2; D might be TRBD1 (6 bases). This CDR3 spans 15 amino acids. Germline CDR1 and CDR2: SNHLY and FYNNEI. Trimming cost V 6 bases and J 0 bases, with 14 bases left between them. This CDR3 reads CASRTRGEANYGYTF. The CDR3 DNA reads as TGTGCCAGCAGAACCAGGGGCGAGGCTAACTATGGCTACACCTTC. The full variable domain, with the rest looked up from reference TRBV2 and TRBJ1-2, is EPEVTQTPSHQVTQMGQEVILRCVPISNHLYFYWYRQILGQKVEFLVSFYNNEISEKSEIFDDQFSVERPDGSNFTLKIRSTKLEDSAMYFCASRTRGEANYGYTFGSGTRLTVV.

This clonotype was seen more than once but under ten times. V is TRBV20-1 and J is TRBJ1-2, with D hard to call. This CDR3 is built from 14 residues. The germline V gene has CDR1 DFQATT and CDR2 SNEGSKA (reference sequence). Trimming cost V 5 bases and J 0 bases, with 13 bases left between them. The CDR3 DNA reads TGCAGTGCTTCCCGGACGGTTGCTAACTATGGCTACACCTTC. It codes for CSASRTVANYGYTF.

The V gene is TRBV14, the J gene TRBJ2-7; tentative D call: TRBD1 (6 bases). This CDR3 is built from 15 residues. V was shortened by 2 bases and J by 1 base, with 12 bases between the two germline ends. Germline CDR1 reads SGHDN; CDR2 reads FVKESK. CDR3 amino acids: CASSQTGTPSYEQYF. In DNA form, the CDR3 reads TGTGCCAGCAGCCAAACCGGGACACCTTCCTACGAGCAGTACTTC.

In this sample, this clonotype turned up a few times. V gene TRBV20-1 combines with J gene TRBJ2-3; 8 nucleotides match TRBD1. Germline lookup yields CDR1 DFQATT and CDR2 SNEGSKA (reference sequence). This CDR3 has 16 residues. V lost 6 bases and J lost 6; bases outside the gene matches: 17. CDR3 protein: CSAGTQGATRGDTQYF. The CDR3 DNA reads as TGCAGTGCAGGAACTCAGGGGGCAACGAGGGGCGATACGCAGTATTTT.

This clonotype has more than one count but fewer than ten. This chain joins TRBV28 and TRBJ1-3, with D possibly matching TRBD1 (6 bases). There are 16 residues in the CDR3. With 5 bases removed from V and 0 bases from J, the gap between germline ends came to 14 bases. Germline lookup yields CDR1 MDHEN and CDR2 SYDVKM. The CDR3 coding sequence is TGTGCCAGCAGTGCTTTAGGGGGGAGCTCTGGAAACACCATATATTTT. Encoded protein: CASSALGGSSGNTIYF. Full variable domain (rest looked up from reference TRBV28 and TRBJ1-3): DVKVTQSSRYLVKRTGEKVFLECVQDMDHENMFWYRQDPGLGLRLIYFSYDVKMKEKGDIPEGYSVSREKKERFSLILESASTNQTSMYLCASSALGGSSGNTIYFGEGSWLTVV.

The rearrangement joins TRBV9 to TRBJ1-4; TRBD1 might be the D (5 bases). V was pared by 4 bases and J by 0 bases, with 13 bases between. This CDR3 has 16 amino acids. Germline V gives CDR1 SGDLS, CDR2 YYNGEE. CDR3: CASSPGHGATNEKLFF. The CDR3 bases are TGTGCCAGCAGCCCCGGACACGGAGCAACTAATGAAAAACTGTTTTTT.

This clonotype was seen a handful of times. A read error may produce the germline difference seen at one junction end. This chain joins TRBV5-5 and TRBJ2-5; D is undetermined. Germline loops: CDR1 SGHKS, CDR2 YYEKEE (reference sequence). There are 12 residues in the CDR3. The CDR3 loop reads CAGRRVQETQYF. CDR3 bases: TGTGCCGGCAGAAGGGTTCAAGAGACCCAGTACTTC.

This clonotype was counted only a few times. This chain uses TRBV7-2 with TRBJ1-4, with TRBD1 identical over 10 bases. CDR3 size: 18 residues. The germline gives CDR1 SGHTA, CDR2 FQGNSA. Germline trimming cut 5 bases from V and 0 bases from J; bases unmatched to any gene: 9. CDR3 in amino acids: CASSLYRTGGATNEKLFF. The CDR3, as DNA: TGTGCCAGCAGCCTGTACCGGACAGGGGGGGCAACTAATGAAAAACTGTTTTTT.

The genes are TRBV6-2 or TRBV6-3 and TRBJ2-2, with D unclear. The CDR3 loop spans 14 amino acids. Trimming cost V 0 bases and J 8 bases, with 10 bases left between them. Germline values: CDR1 MNHEY, CDR2 SVGEGT. The CDR3, as DNA: TGTGCCAGCAGTTACTCGAGGCCCTTGGGGGAGCTGTTTTTT. Its protein product is CASSYSRPLGELFF.

This clonotype was recorded at least ten times. The chain has TRBV6-2 or TRBV6-3 and TRBJ2-2, with D uncertain. V was pared by 3 bases and J by 6 bases, with 8 bases between. This CDR3 is built from 13 residues. The germline CDR1 and CDR2 sequences are MNHEY and SVGEGT. CDR3 DNA sequence: TGTGCCAGCAGTTATCGACGCGCCGGGGAGCTGTTTTTT. It codes for CASSYRRAGELFF.

This clonotype turned up a few times. The chain has TRBV20-1 and TRBJ2-2; a weak D match, TRBD2 (6 bases). The ends were cut back, 5 bases at V and 1 base at J, with 11 bases in the middle. Germline-derived CDR1 and CDR2 are DFQATT and SNEGSKA (reference sequence). CDR3 length: 14 amino acids. In DNA form, the CDR3 reads TGCAGTGCTCCTAGACTAGGGAACACCGGGGAGCTGTTTTTT. This codes for CSAPRLGNTGELFF.

This clonotype was observed a few times. The chain's CDR3 is CASSPRVQGQPQHF. In DNA form, the CDR3 reads TGTGCCAGCAGCCCCCGGGTCCAAGGACAGCCCCAGCATTTT. The V and J genes are TRBV7-2 and TRBJ1-5, with no clear D. The CDR3 is 14 residues long. The germline V and J ends were trimmed by 5 bases and 7 bases, with 15 bases remaining between them. CDR1 and CDR2 from the germline V gene are SGHTA and FQGNSA.

The rearrangement uses TRBV12-3 or TRBV12-4 and TRBJ1-1; D unresolved. This CDR3 comprises 13 residues. Deletions cut 8 bases from V and 4 bases from J, with 14 bases between. The CDR3 loop is CASSTARSTEAFF. The DNA for the CDR3 is TGTGCCAGCTCAACAGCCAGGAGCACTGAAGCTTTCTTT.

The CDR3 DNA follows: TGCAGTGCTAGACAACTAGGAAACACCATATATTTT. Protein: CSARQLGNTIYF. The genes are TRBV20-1 and TRBJ1-3; D not certain. The V gene's germline CDR1 is DFQATT and CDR2 SNEGSKA (reference sequence). V lost 2 bases to trimming and J lost 4 bases, with 6 bases between them. The CDR3 extends over 12 amino acids.

This chain connects TRBV12-3 or TRBV12-4 to TRBJ2-7; TRBD2 matches at 7 bases. The CDR3 covers 14 residues. V was clipped by 4 bases and J by 2 bases; unmatched bases: 5. This CDR3 reads CASSSGGGAYEQYF. CDR3 DNA sequence: TGTGCCAGCAGTTCTGGGGGGGGTGCCTACGAGCAGTACTTC.

This clonotype was counted a single time. The rearrangement joins TRBV7-2 to TRBJ1-2, with a tentative D call TRBD1 (5 bases). This CDR3 region has 15 residues. Germline V gives CDR1 SGHTA, CDR2 FQGNSA. Trimming removed 1 base at V and 2 bases at J, with 11 bases between. The CDR3 loop reads CASSLVSRENYGYTF. The CDR3 DNA reads as TGTGCCAGCAGCTTAGTTAGCAGGGAGAACTATGGCTACACCTTC.

This clonotype was counted at least ten times. The chain has TRBV10-3 and TRBJ2-5, with D perhaps assigned TRBD1 or TRBD2 (5 bases each). Germline CDR1 ENHRY, CDR2 SYGVKD. The CDR3 contains 14 residues. Trimming took off 7 bases at V and 1 base at J, with 13 bases between the two ends. CDR3 sequence (DNA): TGTGCCATCACCCGGGACCCAGCCCAAGAGACCCAGTACTTC. It is translated as CAITRDPAQETQYF.

This clonotype occurred many times. V gene TRBV20-1 combines with J gene TRBJ2-6; D is uncertain. The ends were cut back, 2 bases at V and 1 base at J, with 6 bases in the middle. The CDR3 covers 14 residues. Germline assignment: CDR1 DFQATT and CDR2 SNEGSKA (reference sequence). Here the CDR3 DNA reads TGCAGTGCTAGATCGGATTCTGGGGCCAACGTCCTGACTTTC. Translation: CSARSDSGANVLTF.

The J gene is TRBJ2-7, the V gene TRBV28, with a tentative D call TRBD2 (6 bases). The CDR3 loop spans 13 amino acids. V was clipped by 3 bases and J by 7 bases, with 13 bases between them. From germline, CDR1 is MDHEN and CDR2 SYDVKM. DNA for the CDR3: TGTGCCAGCAGTTTCCCAGGAGGAGGGGAGCAGTACTTC. As protein: CASSFPGGGEQYF.

This rearrangement joins TRBV11-2 to TRBJ2-3, with TRBD2 matching over 7 bases. This CDR3 contains 15 residues. Trimming at V came to 4 bases and at J to 2 bases, leaving 6 bases not matched to a gene. Germline assignment: CDR1 SGHAT and CDR2 FQNNGV. The CDR3 bases are TGTGCCAGCAGCTCCCCTAGCGGATACACAGATACGCAGTATTTT. It specifies CASSSPSGYTDTQYF.

V gene TRBV12-3 or TRBV12-4 combines with J gene TRBJ2-3, with D possibly matching TRBD2 (5 bases). The CDR3 length is 15 residues. Trimming shortened V by 6 bases and J by 6 bases, and 19 bases separated the two germline ends. The CDR3 sequence: CASSPSLRPRDTQYF. The CDR3 region has the DNA TGTGCCAGCAGCCCTAGCTTAAGACCGAGGGATACGCAGTATTTT.

This clonotype has more than one count but fewer than ten. CDR3 protein: CASSYYETQYF. CDR3 bases: TGTGCCAGCAGTTACTATGAGACCCAGTACTTC. V is TRBV7-2 and J is TRBJ2-5, with D unresolved. V was cut by 6 bases and J by 5 bases, with 7 bases left in between. The CDR3 loop spans 11 amino acids. Per germline, CDR1 SGHTA and CDR2 FQGNSA.

This chain joins TRBV10-2 and TRBJ2-5; TRBD2 is a possible D gene (5 bases). Germline V gene lookup returns CDR1 WSHSY and CDR2 SAAADI. V was clipped by 8 bases and J by 5 bases, with 12 bases between them. The CDR3 is 12 residues long. The CDR3 here is CASGLAAETQYF. The CDR3 DNA reads as TGCGCCAGCGGGCTAGCTGCTGAGACCCAGTACTTC.

This clonotype was recorded at least ten times. The rearrangement joins TRBV24-1 to TRBJ2-1; D ambiguous. Germline lookup yields CDR1 KGHDR and CDR2 SFDVKD. The CDR3 has 13 residues. V was shortened by 3 bases and J by 11 bases, with 13 bases between the two germline ends. The DNA of the CDR3 is TGTGCCACCAGTGATCCCCCCTTGGACCAGCAGTTCTTC. Translating it yields CATSDPPLDQQFF.

There are a few counts of this clonotype. The chain is built from TRBV12-3 or TRBV12-4 and TRBJ1-1; maybe TRBD1 (5 bases). The CDR3 loop spans 14 amino acids. Trimming removed 5 bases at V and 3 bases at J, with 13 bases between. The CDR3 sequence: CASSQWWGDTEAFF. DNA of the CDR3: TGTGCCAGCAGTCAATGGTGGGGGGACACTGAAGCTTTCTTT.

This clonotype was detected many times. The CDR3 loop reads CSARVQGQNTEAFF. CDR3 sequence (DNA): TGCAGTGCTAGAGTCCAGGGACAGAACACTGAAGCTTTCTTT. The rearrangement uses TRBV20-1 and TRBJ1-1; possible D gene TRBD1, 6 bases. Trimming left V 1 base short and J 1 base short, with 10 bases between. CDR3 length: 14 amino acids. Germline CDR1 and CDR2: DFQATT and SNEGSKA (reference sequence).